This record concerns one T cell receptor beta chain sequence. Germline V gene lookup returns CDR1 LNHNV and CDR2 YYDKDF (reference sequence). CDR3 length: 20 residues. The J segment lost 1 base and the V segment lost 0 bases, leaving 16 bases of the junction unmatched. These data originate in a study of shared clonotypes between healthy human individuals. CD8 memory was a combination of CD45RO+ cells and CCR7-negative CD45RA+ TemRA cells. Assay execution took place at the deep level. Generated by immunoSEQ multiplex PCR, the TCRdb table keeps only in-frame clones and is missing some. The sample shows about 380,000 clones, around 96% of them seen only once.

The TCR was taken from a man aged 25 to 45 in good health. The V call is TRBV15, the J call TRBJ1-1; 8 nucleotides line up with TRBD1. Sample: memory CD8+ T cells sorted from blood. Subset denoted: CD45RO+ cells pooled with CCR7-negative TemRA cells. This chain's CDR3 is CATSRDRTKPGQGGNTEAFF. CDR3 bases: TGTGCCACCAGCAGAGATCGAACCAAGCCCGGACAGGGCGGGAACACTGAAGCTTTCTTT.